The next 11 T cell receptor beta chains were all read from a single sample in a study of T cells in tuberculosis. Assay used: immunoSEQ multiplex PCR; TCRdb lists only in-frame clones, some missing. Among about 40,000 clones listed, 90% to 95% were seen once. The sequenced material came from PBMCs. Receptors were obtained from a donor aged 10-35 years with latent tuberculosis or without tuberculosis infection. Some clones in this sample may be carry-over from other donors' samples.

This clone appeared a single time. The chain couples TRBV30 to TRBJ2-7, with 7 positions matching TRBD2. J was trimmed by 7 bases and V by 5 bases; bases with no gene match: 8. Germline lookup yields CDR1 GTSNPN and CDR2 SVGIG (reference sequence). The CDR3 runs 12 residues. For the CDR3, the DNA is TGTGCCTGGTCACAACTAGCGTGGGAGCAGTACTTC. Protein: CAWSQLAWEQYF.

The genes are TRBV7-2 and TRBJ2-5, with D unclear. The CDR3 runs 12 residues. Per the germline V gene, CDR1 is SGHTA and CDR2 is FQGNSA. V was pared by 7 bases and J by 5 bases, with 11 bases between. The CDR3 DNA follows: TGTGCCAGCAAACGTCTCGAGGAGACCCAGTACTTC. Its protein is CASKRLEETQYF.

V and J are TRBV5-1 and TRBJ2-7; D is unresolved. The CDR3 has 13 amino acids. Trimming removed 0 bases at V and 3 bases at J, with 7 bases between. Germline V CDR1 and CDR2: SGHRS, YFSETQ. CDR3 DNA sequence: TGCGCCAGCAGCTTGGGCATCGACTACGAGCAGTACGTC. Translation: CASSLGIDYEQYV.

This chain connects TRBV4-3 to TRBJ2-7; the D is unclear. From germline, CDR1 is LGHNA and CDR2 YSLEER. Between the trimmed V and J ends, which lost 0 bases and 2 bases, there was a span of 23 bases. This CDR3 comprises 19 residues. The CDR3 sequence is CASSQDKKTLEPVPYEQYV. For the CDR3, the DNA is TGCGCCAGCAGCCAAGATAAAAAGACTCTTGAACCGGTTCCCTACGAGCAGTACGTC.

The chain has TRBV19 and TRBJ1-1, with D possibly matching TRBD1 (6 bases). The V end lost 5 bases, the J end lost 5 bases, and 21 bases lay between the germline ends. The CDR3 runs 16 residues. In germline, CDR1 is LNHDA, CDR2 SQIVND (reference sequence). The CDR3 bases are TGTGCCAGTAGTCCCAGTCACAGGGTGATGGGGACTGAAGCTTTCTTT. Its translation is CASSPSHRVMGTEAFF.

The chain employs TRBV7-3 and TRBJ1-3; unclear D gene. The germline V and J ends were trimmed by 4 bases and 0 bases, with 13 bases remaining between them. Per germline, CDR1 SGHTA and CDR2 FQGTGA. There are 16 residues in the CDR3. The CDR3 DNA sequence: TGTGCCAGCAGCTCCACGGGAGATTTCTCTGGAAACACCATATATTTT. It specifies CASSSTGDFSGNTIYF.

The genes are TRBV5-1 and TRBJ2-7; 9 bases line up with TRBD1. V gave up 0 bases and J gave up 3 bases; unmatched junction bases: 4. The germline CDR1 and CDR2 sequences are SGHRS and YFSETQ. The CDR3 consists of 15 residues. The CDR3 protein is CASSLGGTGYYEQYF. Written as DNA, the CDR3 is TGCGCCAGCAGCTTGGGAGGGACAGGGTACTACGAGCAGTACTTC.

V and J are TRBV5-1 and TRBJ1-1; 7 nucleotides line up with TRBD1. This CDR3 spans 15 amino acids. CDR1 SGHRS and CDR2 YFSETQ come from the germline V gene. Trimming removed 4 bases from V and 0 bases from J; junction bases left unmatched: 6. Here the CDR3 DNA reads TGCGCCAGCAGCACCACAGGGGCTCTGAACACTGAAGCTTTCTTT. This codes for CASSTTGALNTEAFF.

The chain uses TRBV6-5 and TRBJ2-3, with D tentatively TRBD2 (6 bases). Trimming took off 2 bases at V and 1 base at J, with 10 bases between the two ends. This CDR3 spans 15 amino acids. Germline V gene sequence: CDR1 MNHEY, CDR2 SVGAGI. The CDR3 sequence: CASSYGEVGTDTQYF. CDR3 bases: TGTGCCAGCAGTTACGGGGAGGTGGGCACAGATACGCAGTATTTT.

This chain uses TRBV5-1 with TRBJ2-7; D uncertain. The germline V gene has CDR1 SGHRS and CDR2 YFSETQ. Trimming cost V 0 bases and J 3 bases, with 4 bases left between them. This CDR3 contains 12 residues. The CDR3 DNA reads TGCGCCAGCAGCTTGGGACACTACGAGCAGTACTTC. This translates into CASSLGHYEQYF.

The chain is built from TRBV5-1 and TRBJ1-6, with D unclear. V was trimmed by 2 bases and J by 8 bases, leaving 8 bases between them. The CDR3 loop spans 13 amino acids. Germline V gene data show CDR1 as SGHRS and CDR2 as YFSETQ. CDR3 sequence (DNA): TGCGCCAGCAGCTTCGAGGAGGATTCACCCCTCCACTTT. Amino acids: CASSFEEDSPLHF.